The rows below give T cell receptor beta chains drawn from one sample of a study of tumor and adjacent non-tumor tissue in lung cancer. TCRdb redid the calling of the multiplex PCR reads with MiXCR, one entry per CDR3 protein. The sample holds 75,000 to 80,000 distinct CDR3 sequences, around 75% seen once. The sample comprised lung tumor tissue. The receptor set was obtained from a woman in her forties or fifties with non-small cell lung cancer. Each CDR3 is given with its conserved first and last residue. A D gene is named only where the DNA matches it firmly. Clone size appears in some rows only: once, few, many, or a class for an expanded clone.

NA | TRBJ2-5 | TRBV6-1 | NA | CANSGGWGIWGSWKTQYF | TGTGCCAACAGTGGAGGCTGGGGTATTTGGGGGAGTTGGAAGACCCAGTACTTC
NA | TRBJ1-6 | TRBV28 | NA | CASRGLYNSSLHF | TGCGCCAGTAGAGGGTTATATAATTCATCCCTCCACTTT
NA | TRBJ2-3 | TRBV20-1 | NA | CSAEGIGKWTTDTQYF | TGCAGCGCCGAAGGGATCGGCAAGTGGACCACAGATACGCAGTATTTT
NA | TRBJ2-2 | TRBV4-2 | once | CASSQELGLEDTRELFF | TGTGCCAGCAGCCAAGAATTGGGGTTAGAGGACACCAGGGAGTTGTTTTTT
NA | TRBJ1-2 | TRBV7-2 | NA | CASIGKGSRYGYTF | TGTGCCAGCATCGGAAAGGGGAGTCGATATGGCTACACCTTC
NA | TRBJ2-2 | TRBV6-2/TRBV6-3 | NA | CATSLDRHTGELFF | TGTGCCACCAGTCTGGACAGACACACCGGGGAGCTGTTTTTT
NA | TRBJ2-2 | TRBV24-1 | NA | CATSDLPSERGTGELFF | TGTGCCACCAGTGATTTGCCTAGCGAGAGAGGGACCGGGGAACTGTTTTTT
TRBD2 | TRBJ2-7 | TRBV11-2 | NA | CASSSVDGGDEQYF | TGTGCCAGCAGCTCAGTGGACGGGGGGGACGAGCAGTACTTC
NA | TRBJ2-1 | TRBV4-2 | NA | CASSQEYGEEFF | TGTGCCAGTAGCCAAGAGTACGGAGAGGAGTTCTTC
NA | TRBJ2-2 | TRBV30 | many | CAWSATLGELFF | TGTGCCTGGAGCGCCACCCTCGGGGAGCTGTTTTTT
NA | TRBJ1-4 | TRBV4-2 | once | CTSSQEQDSTNEKPSF | TGTACCAGCAGCCAAGAGCAGGACTCAACTAATGAAAAACCGTCTTTT
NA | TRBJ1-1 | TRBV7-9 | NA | CASSTAVGHETEAFF | TGTGCCAGCAGCACAGCTGTGGGGCACGAGACTGAAGCTTTCTTT
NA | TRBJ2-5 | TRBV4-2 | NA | CASNQVLGREDTQYF | TGTGCCAGCAACCAAGTCTTAGGCAGGGAAGATACCCAGTACTTC
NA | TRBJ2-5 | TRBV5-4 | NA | CASSFNSKETQYF | TGTGCCAGCAGCTTCAACAGCAAAGAGACCCAGTACTTC
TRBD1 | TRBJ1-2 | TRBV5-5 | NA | CAISLTGTENYGYAF | TGTGCCATCAGCTTGACCGGGACAGAAAACTATGGCTACGCCTTT
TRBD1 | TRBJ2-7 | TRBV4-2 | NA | CASSHAGTDDYEQYF | TGCGCCAGCAGCCACGCCGGGACAGATGACTACGAGCAGTACTTC
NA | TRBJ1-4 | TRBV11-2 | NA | CASSTGGGYNEKLSF | TGTGCCAGCAGCACAGGTGGGGGGTACAATGAAAAGCTGTCTTTT
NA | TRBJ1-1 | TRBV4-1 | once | CAISQDRYSANTEAFF | TGCGCCATTAGCCAAGATCGTTACAGTGCGAACACTGAAGCTTTCTTT
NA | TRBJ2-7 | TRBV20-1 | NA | CSARNIQALSHEQYF | TGCAGTGCTAGAAACATACAGGCCCTTTCCCACGAGCAGTACTTC
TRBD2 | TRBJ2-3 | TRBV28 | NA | CASSSSLEGASGSPLGIDTQYF | TGTGCCAGCAGTTCCTCCCTGGAGGGGGCTAGCGGGAGCCCTTTGGGGATAGATACGCAGTATTTT
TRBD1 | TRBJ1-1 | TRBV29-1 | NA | CSVKGQGGTEALF | TGCAGCGTTAAAGGACAGGGGGGGACTGAAGCTCTCTTT
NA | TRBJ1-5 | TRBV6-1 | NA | CASSETRQVPGPQHF | TGTGCCAGCAGTGAAACTCGTCAGGTCCCAGGGCCCCAGCATTTT
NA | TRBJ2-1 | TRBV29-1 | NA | CSVVPDPYNEQFF | TGCAGCGTTGTCCCAGATCCCTACAATGAGCAGTTCTTC
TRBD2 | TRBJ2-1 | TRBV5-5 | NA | CASCLGLAINERLF | TGTGCCAGCTGCCTGGGACTAGCGATCAATGAGCGGTTATTC
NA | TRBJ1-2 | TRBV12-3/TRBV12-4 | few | CASRSSGTPLRGYTF | TGTGCCAGCAGATCATCCGGGACACCCTTGAGAGGCTACACCTTC
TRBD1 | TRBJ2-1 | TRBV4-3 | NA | CASTQDRGLRNEQFF | TGCGCCAGCACCCAGGACAGGGGGCTAAGGAATGAGCAGTTCTTC
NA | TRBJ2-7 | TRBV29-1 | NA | CSVRIGDCGSYEQYF | TGCAGCGTGCGAATCGGGGACTGTGGGTCCTACGAGCAGTACTTC
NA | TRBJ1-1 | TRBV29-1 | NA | CIVVTSAHEAFF | TGCATCGTTGTTACTTCGGCCCATGAGGCTTTCTTT
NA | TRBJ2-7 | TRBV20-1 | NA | CSARDAAYPKQYF | TGCAGTGCTAGAGATGCGGCCTACCCCAAGCAGTACTTT
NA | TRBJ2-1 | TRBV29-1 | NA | CGVEGATPRSYNEQFF | TGCGGCGTTGAAGGGGCTACCCCCCGCTCCTACAATGAGCAGTTCTTC
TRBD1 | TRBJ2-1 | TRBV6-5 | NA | CASSSFTGEANEQFF | TGTGCCAGCAGCTCATTTACAGGGGAAGCGAATGAGCAGTTCTTC
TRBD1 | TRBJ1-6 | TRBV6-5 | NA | CARRGTGDSHLHF | TGTGCCAGGAGAGGGACAGGGGATTCACACCTCCACTTT
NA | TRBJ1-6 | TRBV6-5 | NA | CASSNTTGEDSPLHF | TGTGCCAGCAGTAACACGACGGGAGAGGACTCACCCCTCCACTTT
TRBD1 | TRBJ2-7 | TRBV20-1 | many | CSAASGQGNIYEQYF | TGCAGTGCTGCCTCCGGACAGGGGAATATCTACGAGCAGTACTTC
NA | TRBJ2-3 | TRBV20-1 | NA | CSVSGEGTDTQYF | TGCAGTGTGTCGGGGGAAGGGACAGATACGCAGTATTTT
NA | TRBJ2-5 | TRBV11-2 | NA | CACSDAGIETQYF | TGTGCCTGCAGCGACGCAGGTATAGAGACCCAGTACTTT
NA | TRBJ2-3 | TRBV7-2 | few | CASSSPVPDTQYF | TGTGCCAGCAGCTCGCCGGTCCCAGATACGCAGTATTTT
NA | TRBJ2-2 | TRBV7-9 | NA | CASSEGRLTFNTGEPSF | TGTGCCAGCAGCGAAGGGAGGCTAACTTTCAACACCGGGGAGCCGTCTTTT
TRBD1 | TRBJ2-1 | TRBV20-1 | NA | CSARDQSTRGNYNEQFF | TGCAGTGCTAGAGATCAGTCGACCAGGGGGAACTACAATGAGCAGTTCTTC
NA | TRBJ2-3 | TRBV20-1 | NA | CSALLSRGTDTQYF | TGCAGTGCTCTATTGAGCAGGGGCACAGATACGCAGTATTTT
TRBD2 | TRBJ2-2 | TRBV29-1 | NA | CSLVLLVGGIGELFF | TGCAGCCTTGTTCTCCTGGTGGGAGGGATCGGGGAGCTGTTTTTT
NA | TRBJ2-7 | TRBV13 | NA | CASRHGVDEQYF | TGTGCCAGCAGACACGGTGTCGACGAGCAGTACTTC
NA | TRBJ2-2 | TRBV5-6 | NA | CTSSLGRKIGELFF | TGTACCAGCAGTTTGGGACGGAAGATCGGGGAGCTGTTTTTT
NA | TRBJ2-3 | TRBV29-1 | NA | CRGRGPSTDTQYF | TGCAGAGGTCGTGGGCCATCCACAGATACGCAGTATTTT